Listed here is a single T cell receptor (beta chain). In its sample, this clonotype was seen many times. It has no known antigen specificity. No much larger clone exists at a distance of one base, and base qualities are not known. At the junction V is shortened by 6 bases and J by 3 bases; bases outside the gene matches: 7. The CDR3 runs 14 amino acids, cysteine and phenylalanine included. CDR3 DNA only is kept here, 42 bases in frame from base 1. The hyperthyroidism patients were between 18 and 65 years old and newly diagnosed, with a disease duration of less than 2 months. The study excluded patients with uncontrolled infections, other autoimmune diseases, pregnancy or lactation. Diagnoses relied on clinical symptoms, serum thyroxine and TRAb, thyroid ultrasound and orbital computed tomography. Blood from progressor patients was drawn when they were first diagnosed with hyperthyroidism, before any ophthalmopathy symptoms appeared. PBMCs were separated from roughly 9.6 ml of fresh peripheral blood using Ficoll-Paque density gradient centrifugation. Progressor patients were first diagnosed with Graves' hyperthyroidism and then developed ophthalmopathy during follow-up. Total RNA was extracted with Trizol reagent, and quality was checked on an Agilent 2100 Bioanalyzer.

This sample is part of a study of T cells in Graves' hyperthyroidism and ophthalmopathy (dated by TCRdb to the late 2010s). A note on the overall study: Peripheral blood samples were taken at initial diagnosis, before any treatment was given. To identify TCR V-J signatures that set the groups apart, the researchers used a discovery cohort of roughly 100 patients, made up of roughly 45 with Graves' ophthalmopathy and some 55 with stable Graves' hyperthyroidism. Prospective prediction of ophthalmopathy was tested in an independent validation cohort consisting of about 19 hyperthyroidism patients and more than 15 patients who later progressed to ophthalmopathy. For training and testing, the 95 to 100 patients in the discovery cohort were randomly divided in a 7:3 ratio. Thyroid tissue and blood T-cell repertoires from more than five Graves' hyperthyroidism patients were also compared in the study. Once sampling was done, hyperthyroidism patients were given methimazole at a starting dose of 30 mg daily, whereas ophthalmopathy patients were given high-dose intravenous methylprednisolone. According to the paper, TCR Vbeta CDR3 sequencing was carried out on more than 120 peripheral blood samples, which came from fewer than 50 ophthalmopathy, 75 to 80 hyperthyroidism and some 17 progressor patients. The full study reports these points: Ophthalmopathy was separated from stable hyperthyroidism by a 13 V-J signature model, with over 85% sensitivity and about 81% specificity obtained in cross-validation and 80%/75% obtained in testing. Sample size was not statistically predetermined, and blinding of investigators to group allocation was not performed. Most expanded thyroid clonotypes (frequency above 0.001) were also detected in blood, suggesting blood repertoires may reflect thyroid immune responses. In validation, the model predicted progression to ophthalmopathy a median of roughly 6.1 months before onset, with about 70% sensitivity and 72.22% specificity.

Amplification of TCR beta CDR3 regions was carried out from RNA transcripts. The first round of RT-PCR for the TCR CDR3 was performed with the HTBI primer set and the Qiagen OneStep RT-PCR kit. A second multiplex PCR round built the libraries, followed by size selection and purification. Libraries were sequenced paired-end with 100 bp reads on an Illumina HiSeq2000. On the study's bioinformatics: SOAPnuke was used to process the raw data, removing reads that contained adapters or uncalled bases, had a mean Phred below 15, or lacked an exact match to the constant primer or identifier. High-quality paired reads were merged with COPE v1.2.5, and unique nucleotide sequences were defined as clonotypes. MiTCR v1.1 was used to align clonotypes to the IMGT TRBV, TRBD and TRBJ reference segments. Only V-J combinations with frequency above 0.0001, covering approximately 99% of repertoires, were analysed. A TCS score was defined as the ratio between F50 (clonal expansion) and ExV (chaos), using BLOSUM62-based TCRdist between CDR3 peptides within each V-J. Welch's t-statistics and random forest reduced roughly 500 V-J features to roughly 13, which were used in a naive Bayes classifier (R e1071). TCRdb itself trimmed the public reads at Q25 with fastp, ran MiXCR and retained productive beta chains. Entries are consolidated by CDR3 protein sequence, retaining the most common genes and DNA. TCRdb's processing, not the study's, gives the V and J calls here. This sample is represented by about 260,000 distinct CDR3 sequences; under 30% of them were singletons. The ten most abundant clones make up more than 25% of the sample.

The clonotype comes from a man aged 35 to 55 with Graves' hyperthyroidism that later progressed to Graves' ophthalmopathy. Source material: blood. The chain was built from TRBV12-3 or TRBV12-4 and TRBJ2-7, with 8 central nucleotides matching TRBD2. CDR3 protein: CASSHSGINYEQYF. The bases are TGTGCCAGCAGCCATAGCGGGATAAACTACGAGCAGTACTTC.